The rows below give T cell receptor beta chains drawn from one sample of a study of T cells in Graves' hyperthyroidism and ophthalmopathy. TCRdb redid the calling of the multiplex PCR reads with MiXCR, one entry per CDR3 protein. The sample records a few hundred thousand distinct CDR3 sequences, over 15% being singletons. The sample comprised blood. These receptors all stem from an older woman with Graves' ophthalmopathy. Each CDR3 is given without its conserved first and last residue.

cdr3_aa cdr3_length j_call v_call
ASSSDRAPYEQY 12 TRBJ2-7 TRBV28
ASNHGGSNTEAF 12 TRBJ1-1 TRBV6-1
ASSYIGRGGGGDEQF 15 TRBJ2-1 TRBV6-2/TRBV6-3
ASSPWTPTYEQY 12 TRBJ2-7 TRBV7-2
ASSLIGQKSTDTQY 14 TRBJ2-3 TRBV28
ASSLRTGSTDTQY 13 TRBJ2-3 TRBV27
ASRTTMNTEAF 11 TRBJ1-1 TRBV6-1
ASSGLQDGVNEQY 13 TRBJ2-7 TRBV5-4
ASSPLGRGTEAF 12 TRBJ1-1 TRBV11-2
ASSPGQGPFTEQETQY 16 TRBJ2-5 TRBV4-3
ASTDQGSNQPQH 12 TRBJ1-5 TRBV7-2
ASSQDRVAYNEQF 13 TRBJ2-1 TRBV4-3
ASSRQGIYT 9 TRBJ1-2 TRBV28
ASSPQSDTQY 10 TRBJ2-3 TRBV18
ASRAPASNQPQH 12 TRBJ1-5 TRBV2
SADQGQGQETQY 12 TRBJ2-5 TRBV29-1
ASSLGPSHNWGTQY 14 TRBJ2-5 TRBV12-3/TRBV12-4
ASSLGGTGGKGYT 13 TRBJ1-2 TRBV7-2
SASDWGLFREQY 12 TRBJ2-7 TRBV20-1
ASSELNGGTWTDTEAF 16 TRBJ1-1 TRBV6-2/TRBV6-3
ATRQGAQGGYT 11 TRBJ1-2 TRBV10-3
ASSNGSGGPQETQY 14 TRBJ2-5 TRBV9
SAGRGMDEQF 10 TRBJ2-1 TRBV20-1
ASSPPAGSVGTEAF 14 TRBJ1-1 TRBV18
ASSLGLFNEQF 11 TRBJ2-1 TRBV27
ASSPRGQRSYEQY 13 TRBJ2-7 TRBV4-2
ASSSHSAGNTDTQY 14 TRBJ2-3 TRBV7-3
SARLSVGDEQF 11 TRBJ2-1 TRBV20-1
ASSPIQRAQETQY 13 TRBJ2-5 TRBV4-1